Listed here are 7 T cell receptor beta chains from one sample, sequenced in a study of control samples from healthy donors and cancer patients. Produced via immunoSEQ multiplex PCR; TCRdb's table is partial and in-frame only. This table has about 120,000 clones, more than 75% appearing once. Specimen: blood. These receptors originate from a man in his thirties or forties in good health.

V and J are TRBV27 and TRBJ1-2; TRBD1 matches at 7 bases. The CDR3 length is 14 residues. After removal of 1 base from V and 7 bases from J, the junction contained 6 bases not matched to a gene. Germline-derived CDR1 and CDR2 are MNHEY and SMNVEV (reference sequence). CDR3 nucleotide sequence: TGTGCCAGCAGTTTATTCTCCAGGGGGGGTGGCTACACCTTC. Translation gives CASSLFSRGGGYTF.

The chain joins TRBV5-1 to TRBJ1-1, with TRBD1 identical over 9 bases. CDR1 and CDR2 from the germline V gene are SGHRS and YFSETQ. Unmatched junction bases numbered 4, after V lost 2 bases and J lost 5 bases. The CDR3 spans 14 residues. The CDR3 coding sequence is TGCGCCAGCAGCTTACCGGGACAGGGAACTGAAGCTTTCTTT. Protein: CASSLPGQGTEAFF. Together with reference TRBV5-1 and TRBJ1-1, the CDR3 gives the full variable domain: KAGVTQTPRYLIKTRGQQVTLSCSPISGHRSVSWYQQTPGQGLQFLFEYFSETQRNKGNFPGRFSGRQFSNSRSEMNVSTLELGDSALYLCASSLPGQGTEAFFGQGTRLTVV.

V is TRBV29-1 and J is TRBJ1-1; D is undetermined. The germline V and J ends were trimmed by 4 bases and 10 bases, with 13 bases remaining between them. The germline CDR1 and CDR2 sequences are SQVTM and ANQGSEA. The CDR3 loop spans 11 amino acids. This CDR3 reads CSVGSGGGAFF. CDR3 sequence (DNA): TGCAGCGTTGGGAGTGGAGGAGGAGCTTTCTTT.

The chain has TRBV7-2 and TRBJ1-3; 8 bases line up with TRBD1. The germline CDR1 and CDR2 sequences are SGHTA and FQGNSA. The CDR3 spans 15 residues. Germline trimming cut 2 bases from V and 4 bases from J; bases unmatched to any gene: 4. CDR3 bases: TGTGCCAGCAGCTTACAACAGGGGGTCGGAAACACCATATATTTT. It is translated as CASSLQQGVGNTIYF. The full variable domain, with the rest looked up from reference TRBV7-2 and TRBJ1-3, is GAGVSQSPSNKVTEKGKDVELRCDPISGHTALYWYRQSLGQGLEFLIYFQGNSAPDKSGLPSDRFSAERTGGSVSTLTIQRTQQEDSAVYLCASSLQQGVGNTIYFGEGSWLTVV.

This chain links TRBV7-3 with TRBJ2-3, with D hard to call. Between the trimmed V and J ends, which lost 5 bases and 1 base, there was a span of 7 bases. This CDR3 is built from 13 residues. Looked up from germline, CDR1 is SGHTA and CDR2 is FQGTGA. The CDR3 region is CASSRTGTDTQYF. The DNA of the CDR3 is TGTGCCAGCAGCCGAACTGGCACAGATACGCAGTATTTT.

This clone was seen a single time. The gene calls are TRBV11-2 and TRBJ1-1; the D is unclear. CDR3 length: 15 residues. V dropped 6 bases and J dropped 0 bases, with 14 bases sitting between them. Germline V gives CDR1 SGHAT, CDR2 FQNNGV. CDR3 protein: CASSLVAGMNTEAFF. CDR3 nucleotides: TGTGCCAGCAGTCTCGTAGCGGGCATGAACACTGAAGCTTTCTTT.

This chain links TRBV19 with TRBJ1-1; D unresolved. There are 16 residues in the CDR3. In germline, CDR1 is LNHDA, CDR2 SQIVND (reference sequence). Trimming shortened V by 1 base and J by 3 bases, and 15 bases separated the two germline ends. CDR3 sequence: CASSIAEANLYTEAFF. The CDR3 DNA reads TGTGCCAGTAGTATAGCTGAAGCTAACCTCTACACTGAAGCTTTCTTT.